The 27 T cell receptor beta chains listed next were all sequenced from one sample in a study of control samples from healthy donors and cancer patients. Data came from immunoSEQ multiplex PCR; TCRdb stores just in-frame clones and leaves some out. The table includes approximately 72,000 clones, around nine tenths detected once. The specimen sequenced was blood. The receptors shown here come from a man between 50 and 59 years old in good health.

This rearrangement joins TRBV5-4 to TRBJ1-2; D is unclear. Trimming took 1 base from V and 2 from J, leaving 6 bases between them. CDR3 length: 13 amino acids. Germline values: CDR1 SGHNT, CDR2 YYREEE (reference sequence). DNA of the CDR3: TGTGCCAGCAGCTTGTCGGGGAACTATGGCTACACCTTC. Its protein is CASSLSGNYGYTF.

This chain joins TRBV27 and TRBJ2-2; D gene unclear. With 0 bases removed from V and 6 bases from J, the gap between germline ends came to 8 bases. The CDR3 extends over 14 amino acids. The germline V gene has CDR1 MNHEY and CDR2 SMNVEV (reference sequence). The CDR3 protein is CASSLSRLAGELFF. The CDR3 region has the DNA TGTGCCAGCAGTTTATCGAGGCTGGCCGGGGAGCTGTTTTTT.

The chain joins TRBV7-2 to TRBJ1-5; no clear D gene. Per the germline V gene, CDR1 is SGHTA and CDR2 is FQGNSA. Trimming pared 2 bases from V and 7 bases from J, leaving 15 bases between. The length of the CDR3 is 15 residues. In DNA, the CDR3 is TGTGCCAGCAGCTTACGGAACGGAGCCAGGCAGCCCCAGCATTTT. This gives the protein CASSLRNGARQPQHF.

The chain couples TRBV11-2 to TRBJ1-1, with 7 nucleotides matching TRBD1. Germline values: CDR1 SGHAT, CDR2 FQNNGV. This CDR3 has 14 residues. The J segment lost 12 bases and the V segment lost 7 bases, leaving 17 bases of the junction unmatched. CDR3 sequence reads: CASTPYSGTTGTFF. The CDR3 DNA reads TGTGCCAGCACCCCCTATAGTGGTACGACAGGGACTTTCTTT.

CDR3 coding DNA: TGTGCCTGGAGTACAGGGGGGAGTTACTATGGCTACACCTTC. Its translation is CAWSTGGSYYGYTF. This chain joins TRBV30 and TRBJ1-2; TRBD1 agrees at 8 bases. V lost 2 bases to trimming and J lost 3 bases; unmatched junction nucleotides: 5. CDR1 GTSNPN and CDR2 SVGIG come from the germline V gene (reference sequence). The CDR3 runs to 14 residues.

The chain carries TRBV7-9 and TRBJ2-7; 7 positions match TRBD1. The germline gives CDR1 SEHNR, CDR2 FQNEAQ (reference sequence). CDR3 size: 15 residues. Losses at the gene ends were 5 bases for V and 3 bases for J; bases not matched to a gene: 10. Here the CDR3 DNA reads TGTGCCAGCAGCCAGGGGTGGGGACAGCGCTACGAGCAGTACTTC. Translation: CASSQGWGQRYEQYF.

The chain uses TRBV5-1 and TRBJ2-3; no clear D. CDR1 and CDR2 from the germline V gene are SGHRS and YFSETQ. Trimming took off 1 base at V and 5 bases at J, with 8 bases between the two ends. The CDR3 is made up of 13 amino acids. This CDR3 is CASSLFGEDTQYF. As DNA, the CDR3 is TGCGCCAGCAGCTTGTTCGGTGAAGATACGCAGTATTTT.

In its sample, this clone was seen once. This chain connects TRBV7-2 to TRBJ2-5; possibly TRBD1 for D (5 bases). With 6 bases removed from V and 3 bases from J, the gap between germline ends came to 17 bases. The CDR3 has 15 amino acids. Germline V gene data show CDR1 as SGHTA and CDR2 as FQGNSA. CDR3 in amino acids: CASSQPSGQKETQYF. The CDR3 region has the DNA TGTGCCAGCAGTCAGCCCTCAGGACAAAAAGAGACCCAGTACTTC.

This clone was counted a few times. The CDR3 DNA sequence: TGTGCCAGCAGCTTTCTAGTTCAAGGAAATACTGAAGCTTTCTTT. Protein product: CASSFLVQGNTEAFF. V usage is TRBV5-8 and J usage is TRBJ1-1; D remains ambiguous. Germline CDR1 is SGHTS and CDR2 is YDEGEE. This CDR3 has 15 residues. The V end was cut by 2 bases, the J end by 5 bases, with 16 bases between.

The chain uses TRBV12-5 and TRBJ2-2, with D unresolved. The V and J ends lost 4 bases and 4 bases respectively, with 16 bases between them. Germline CDR1 is LGHNT and CDR2 is FRNRAP. The CDR3 extends over 16 amino acids. CDR3 sequence (DNA): TGTGCTAGTGGTTCCTCCCGCCAGGCGATCACCGGGGAGCTGTTTTTT. Its protein product is CASGSSRQAITGELFF.

The chain uses TRBV4-1 and TRBJ2-1; D might be TRBD1 (5 bases). The CDR3 totals 16 residues. The V gene's germline CDR1 is MGHRA and CDR2 YSYEKL. Trimming left V 1 base short and J 6 bases short, with 16 bases between. For the CDR3, the DNA is TGCGCCAGCAGCCAAGCAGCAGGGAATTTGGTCAATGAGCAGTTCTTC. This sequence encodes CASSQAAGNLVNEQFF.

The chain has TRBV5-6 and TRBJ2-5, with no clear D. Germline CDR1 and CDR2: SGHDT and YYEEEE. The V end lost 1 base, the J end lost 5 bases, and 6 bases lay between the germline ends. There are 12 residues in the CDR3. For the CDR3, the DNA is TGTGCCAGCAGCTTGAGCGCCGAGACCCAGTACTTC. Translated, it gives CASSLSAETQYF.

The chain is built from TRBV6-2 or TRBV6-3 and TRBJ1-5, with 8 positions matching TRBD1. The V gene's germline CDR1 is MNHEY and CDR2 SVGEGT. Trimming removed 2 bases from V and 0 bases from J; junction bases left unmatched: 15. The CDR3 extends over 20 amino acids. CDR3 sequence reads: CASSYKTGDPNFYSNQPQHF. In DNA form, the CDR3 reads TGTGCCAGCAGTTACAAGACAGGGGACCCTAATTTTTATAGCAATCAGCCCCAGCATTTT.

The chain employs TRBV6-4 and TRBJ1-2; 8 nucleotides match TRBD1. This CDR3 is 13 amino acids long. Looked up from germline, CDR1 is MRHNA and CDR2 is SNTAGT. V lost 8 bases and J lost 4; bases outside the gene matches: 6. The CDR3 region is CASQGAPGYGYTF. The DNA for the CDR3 is TGTGCCAGCCAGGGGGCACCGGGCTATGGCTACACCTTC.

This clone was detected once. This chain links TRBV5-3 with TRBJ1-4; D may be TRBD1 (5 bases). TRBV5-3 is treated as an ORF (open reading frame) with a function not yet certain. CDR3 length: 19 residues. The V end lost 6 bases, the J end lost 3 bases, and 27 bases lay between the germline ends. The DNA for the CDR3 is TGTGCCAGAAAGCCCCCTCCGAGGTCAGGGTGGGGAGCTAATGAAAAACTGTTTTTT. It is translated as CARKPPPRSGWGANEKLFF.

This rearrangement joins TRBV11-3 to TRBJ2-5; TRBD1 aligns across 9 bases. CDR3 length: 14 amino acids. Germline CDR1 SGHNT, CDR2 YENEEA. Unmatched junction bases numbered 4, after V lost 3 bases and J lost 5 bases. The CDR3 region is CASSLQTGGETQYF. CDR3 in DNA: TGTGCCAGCAGCTTGCAGACAGGGGGGGAGACCCAGTACTTC.

V gene TRBV6-6 combines with J gene TRBJ2-7; D gene ambiguous. Germline CDR1 and CDR2: MNHNY and SVGAGI (reference sequence). The germline V and J ends were trimmed by 7 bases and 5 bases, with 9 bases remaining between them. The CDR3 loop spans 11 amino acids. CDR3 sequence (DNA): TGTGCCAGCACCAAGGGCAACGAGCAGTACTTC. Translated: CASTKGNEQYF.

V and J are TRBV6-5 and TRBJ2-7, with 10 bases lining up with TRBD1. The CDR3 has 13 residues. From germline, CDR1 is MNHEY and CDR2 SVGAGI. Unmatched junction bases numbered 4, after V lost 6 bases and J lost 5 bases. The CDR3 DNA reads TGTGCCAGCAGGGGACAGGGGCCTAACGAGCAGTACTTC. Translated, it gives CASRGQGPNEQYF.

The V and J genes are TRBV2 and TRBJ1-2, with 7 bases fitting TRBD1. This CDR3 spans 15 amino acids. CDR1 and CDR2 (germline): SNHLY, FYNNEI. With V trimmed by 7 bases and J by 4 bases, 12 bases remained unmatched. CDR3 coding DNA: TGTGCCAGCAACTGGGGTTTGGGACAGAGCTATGGCTACACCTTC. This encodes CASNWGLGQSYGYTF. The full variable domain, with the rest looked up from reference TRBV2 and TRBJ1-2, is EPEVTQTPSHQVTQMGQEVILRCVPISNHLYFYWYRQILGQKVEFLVSFYNNEISEKSEIFDDQFSVERPDGSNFTLKIRSTKLEDSAMYFCASNWGLGQSYGYTFGSGTRLTVV.

The CDR3 region is CAWSSDQGTEAFF. The CDR3 DNA is TGTGCCTGGAGCTCGGACCAGGGGACTGAAGCTTTCTTT. The J gene is TRBJ1-1, the V gene TRBV30; D may be TRBD1 (6 bases). Between the trimmed V and J ends, which lost 3 bases and 5 bases, there was a span of 13 bases. The CDR3 runs to 13 residues. In germline, CDR1 is GTSNPN, CDR2 SVGIG (reference sequence).

This chain connects TRBV18 to TRBJ1-2; no clear D gene. V was trimmed by 0 bases and J by 2 bases, leaving 10 bases between them. The germline V gene encodes CDR1 KGHSH and CDR2 LQKENI. This CDR3 spans 15 amino acids. The CDR3: CASSPPRDLNYGYTF. The CDR3 nucleotides are TGTGCCAGCTCACCACCGCGTGATTTAAACTATGGCTACACCTTC.

V usage is TRBV3-1 (or the pseudogene TRBV3-2) and J usage is TRBJ2-4; the match to TRBD2 covers 9 bases. Unmatched junction bases numbered 4, after V lost 0 bases and J lost 4 bases. Germline CDR1 reads LGHDT; CDR2 reads YNNKEL (reference sequence). This CDR3 has 16 amino acids. The CDR3 protein is CASSQEVTSGKNIQYF. CDR3 coding DNA: TGTGCCAGCAGCCAAGAAGTGACTAGCGGAAAAAACATTCAGTACTTC.

The chain combines TRBV3-1 (or the pseudogene TRBV3-2) with TRBJ1-2; no reliable D call. The CDR3 has 15 amino acids. Germline V lookup: CDR1 LGHDT, CDR2 YNNKEL (reference sequence). Trimming shortened V by 5 bases and J by 2 bases, and 15 bases separated the two germline ends. The DNA for the CDR3 is TGTGCCAGCAGCTCCCCGGGAATAGGGAACTATGGCTACACCTTC. It specifies CASSSPGIGNYGYTF.

This chain uses TRBV10-3 with TRBJ1-6; D gene ambiguous. Trimming cost V 6 bases and J 9 bases, with 12 bases left between them. Per the germline V gene, CDR1 is ENHRY and CDR2 is SYGVKD. CDR3 length equals 13 residues. Written as DNA, the CDR3 is TGTGCCATCAGCGGGATTGGTGTTTCACCCCTCCACTTT. As protein: CAISGIGVSPLHF.

The chain couples TRBV2 to TRBJ1-5; D gene ambiguous. The V gene lost 2 bases and the J gene lost 6 bases, with 5 bases spanning the gap. The CDR3 covers 12 residues. Germline CDR1 reads SNHLY; CDR2 reads FYNNEI. CDR3 region: CASSESGQPQHF. Written as DNA, the CDR3 is TGTGCCAGCAGTGAAAGCGGTCAGCCCCAGCATTTT.

This sequence joins TRBV12-5 and TRBJ1-5; maybe TRBD1 (6 bases). This CDR3 is 17 amino acids long. Trimming cost V 1 base and J 5 bases, with 18 bases left between them. Germline V lookup: CDR1 LGHNT, CDR2 FRNRAP. CDR3 DNA: TGTGCTAGTGGTTTGGGTGGGGGCGCCGGGGGTCATCAGCCCCAGCATTTT. Encoded protein: CASGLGGGAGGHQPQHF.

CDR3 sequence reads: CASSQVPRRVRSYNSPLHF. In DNA, the CDR3 is TGTGCCAGCAGCCAAGTCCCCCGCAGGGTACGCTCCTATAATTCACCCCTCCACTTT. This chain connects TRBV3-1 (or the pseudogene TRBV3-2) to TRBJ1-6; D may be TRBD1 (5 bases). The CDR3 is made up of 19 amino acids. V lost 1 base and J 0 bases, leaving 16 bases between the germline ends. The V gene's germline CDR1 is LGHDT and CDR2 YNNKEL (reference sequence).